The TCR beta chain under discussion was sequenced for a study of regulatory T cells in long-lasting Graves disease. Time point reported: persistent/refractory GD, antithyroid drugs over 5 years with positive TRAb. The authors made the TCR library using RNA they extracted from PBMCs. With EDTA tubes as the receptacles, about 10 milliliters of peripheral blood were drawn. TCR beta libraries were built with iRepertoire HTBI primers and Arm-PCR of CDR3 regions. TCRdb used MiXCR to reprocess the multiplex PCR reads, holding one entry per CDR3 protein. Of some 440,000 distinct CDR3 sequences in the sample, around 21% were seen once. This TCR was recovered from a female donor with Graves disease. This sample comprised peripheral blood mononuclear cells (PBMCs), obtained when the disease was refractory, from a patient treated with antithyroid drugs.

CDR3 protein: CASSSPKTPYEQYF. The CDR3 coding sequence is TGTGCCAGCAGCTCCCCTAAGACGCCCTACGAGCAGTACTTC. V usage is TRBV7-9 and J usage is TRBJ2-7; D not resolved. Germline CDR1 reads SEHNR; CDR2 reads FQNEAQ (reference sequence). CDR3 length equals 14 residues. The V and J ends lost 4 bases and 2 bases respectively, with 12 bases between them. Filled out from reference TRBV7-9 and TRBJ2-7, the complete variable domain reads DTGVSQNPRHKITKRGQNVTFRCDPISEHNRLYWYRQTLGQGPEFLTYFQNEAQLEKSRLLSDRFSAERPKGSFSTLEIQRTEQGDSAMYLCASSSPKTPYEQYFGPGTRLTVT.